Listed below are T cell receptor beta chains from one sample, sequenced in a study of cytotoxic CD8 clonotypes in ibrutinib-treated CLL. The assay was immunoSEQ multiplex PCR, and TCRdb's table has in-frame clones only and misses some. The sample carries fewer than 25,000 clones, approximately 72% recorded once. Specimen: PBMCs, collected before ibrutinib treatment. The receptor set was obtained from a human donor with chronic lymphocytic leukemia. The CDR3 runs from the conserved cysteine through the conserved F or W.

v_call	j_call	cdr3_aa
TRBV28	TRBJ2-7	CASSKTGTPRGEQYF
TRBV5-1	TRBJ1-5	CASSLVGDNQPQHF
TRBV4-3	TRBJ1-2	CASSRGTGIRGYTF
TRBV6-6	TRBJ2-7	CATSDLGYEQYF
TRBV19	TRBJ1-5	CASSLPSTDPRKPQHF
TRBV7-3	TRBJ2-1	CASSPTSSGEYNEQFF
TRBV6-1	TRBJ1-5	CASSLFRDSNQPQHF
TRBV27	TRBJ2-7	CASSYVGTGAYEQYF
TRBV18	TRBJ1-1	CASSPLRNTEAFF
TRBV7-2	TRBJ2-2	CASTLRGDRTRRELFF
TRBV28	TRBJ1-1	CASSLTGKQGEAFF
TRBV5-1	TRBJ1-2	CASSSADGLYGYTF
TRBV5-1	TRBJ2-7	CASSLSSGGSYEQYF
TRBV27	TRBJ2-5	CASSSREETQYF
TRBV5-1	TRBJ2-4	CASSLYGAKNIQYF
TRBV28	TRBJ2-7	CASTSPGYEQYF